The 8 T cell receptor beta chains presented below share a single source sample, sequenced in a study of cytomegalovirus exposure and HLA in healthy donors. In the PCR, 60 Vbeta and 13 Jbeta primers were used. Only in-frame clones appear in the TCRdb table, and some are missing; sequencing was by immunoSEQ multiplex PCR. The data contain roughly 80,000 clones, around 62% of them singletons. What was sequenced was PBMCs. The receptors originated from a male donor in good health and CMV-seropositive.

The chain combines TRBV19 with TRBJ2-7; no reliable D call. Germline CDR1 reads LNHDA; CDR2 reads SQIVND (reference sequence). This CDR3 is 15 amino acids long. Deletions cut 4 bases from V and 4 bases from J, with 17 bases between. The DNA of the CDR3 is TGTGCCAGTAGTAGGCCGGTGGGCCAAAGATACGAGCAGTACTTC. As protein: CASSRPVGQRYEQYF. The whole variable domain, remainder taken from reference TRBV19 and TRBJ2-7, is DGGITQSPKYLFRKEGQNVTLSCEQNLNHDAMYWYRQDPGQGLRLIYYSQIVNDFQKGDIAEGYSVSREKKESFPLTVTSAQKNPTAFYLCASSRPVGQRYEQYFGPGTRLTVT.

The rearrangement links TRBV16 to TRBJ2-7, with TRBD2 as a possible D gene (6 bases). The CDR3 totals 15 residues. V was trimmed by 1 base and J by 2 bases, leaving 12 bases between them. Per the germline V gene, CDR1 is KGHSY and CDR2 is FQNENV. The CDR3 sequence: CASSQYSGGAYEQYF. The CDR3 DNA sequence: TGTGCCAGCAGCCAATATAGCGGAGGAGCCTACGAGCAGTACTTC.

The V and J genes are TRBV5-1 and TRBJ1-2; 9 bases are shared with TRBD1. CDR1 is SGHRS and CDR2 is YFSETQ in the germline V gene. The CDR3 has 14 residues. The junction had 5 bases not matched to a gene; V was cut back by 4 bases and J by 4 bases. The CDR3 DNA follows: TGCGCCAGCAGCCCGGACAGGGGAGTCTATGGCTACACCTTC. Translated: CASSPDRGVYGYTF. The full variable domain, in which reference TRBV5-1 and TRBJ1-2 provide the parts outside the CDR3, is KAGVTQTPRYLIKTRGQQVTLSCSPISGHRSVSWYQQTPGQGLQFLFEYFSETQRNKGNFPGRFSGRQFSNSRSEMNVSTLELGDSALYLCASSPDRGVYGYTFGSGTRLTVV.

This chain joins TRBV7-6 and TRBJ2-5, with 10 bases identical to TRBD2. The CDR3 runs 17 residues. CDR1 is SGHVS, CDR2 FNYEAQ, per germline. V trimming: 1 base; J trimming: 5 bases; junction bases outside the gene matches: 10. Written as DNA, the CDR3 is TGTGCCAGCAGCTTAGGGATCGGAGCGGGGGGGCCGGAGACCCAGTACTTC. It encodes CASSLGIGAGGPETQYF. Combining the CDR3 with reference TRBV7-6 and TRBJ2-5 gives the whole variable domain GAGVSQSPRYKVTKRGQDVALRCDPISGHVSLYWYRQALGQGPEFLTYFNYEAQQDKSGLPNDRFSAERPEGSISTLTIQRTEQRDSAMYRCASSLGIGAGGPETQYFGPGTRLLVL.

The V and J genes are TRBV5-4 and TRBJ2-1; TRBD2 matches at 13 bases. This CDR3 comprises 14 residues. Germline V CDR1 and CDR2: SGHNT, YYREEE (reference sequence). Trimming took 3 bases from V and 8 from J; bases not matched to a gene: 2. The CDR3 region is CASSSGLAGDEQFF. The DNA of the CDR3 is TGTGCCAGCAGCTCCGGACTAGCGGGGGATGAGCAGTTCTTC.

The chain uses TRBV2 and TRBJ2-3; no clear D gene. The V gene lost 2 bases and the J gene lost 0 bases, with 3 bases spanning the gap. The CDR3 contains 13 residues. The V gene's germline CDR1 is SNHLY and CDR2 FYNNEI. CDR3 region: CASSEQSTDTQYF. In DNA form, the CDR3 reads TGTGCCAGCAGTGAACAGAGCACAGATACGCAGTATTTT.

There are a few counts of this clone. The chain carries TRBV4-3 and TRBJ1-3; no clear D gene. The V end lost 0 bases, the J end lost 3 bases, and 15 bases lay between the germline ends. Looked up from germline, CDR1 is LGHNA and CDR2 is YSLEER. The length of the CDR3 is 17 residues. CDR3 residues: CASSQEIGLTVGNTIYF. The CDR3 DNA reads TGCGCCAGCAGCCAAGAAATAGGCCTGACTGTTGGAAACACCATATATTTT.

Only a few counts were recorded for this clone. The CDR3 nucleotides read TGTGCCAGCAGCCGGCGTACAGGGGGGAACACTGAAGCTTTCTTT. This sequence encodes CASSRRTGGNTEAFF. The rearrangement links TRBV5-8 to TRBJ1-1, with TRBD1 matching 8 bases. CDR1 and CDR2 from the germline V gene are SGHTS and YDEGEE. Trimming cost V 4 bases and J 1 base; bases outside gene matches: 6. This CDR3 region has 15 residues.